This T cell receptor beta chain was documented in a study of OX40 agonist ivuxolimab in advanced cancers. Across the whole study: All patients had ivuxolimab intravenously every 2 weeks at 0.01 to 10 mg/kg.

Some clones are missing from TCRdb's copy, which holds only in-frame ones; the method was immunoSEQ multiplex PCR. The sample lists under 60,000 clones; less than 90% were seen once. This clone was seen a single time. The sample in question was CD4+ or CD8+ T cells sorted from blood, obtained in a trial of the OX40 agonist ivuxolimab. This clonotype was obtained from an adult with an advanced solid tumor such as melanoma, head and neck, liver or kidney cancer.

The CDR3 protein is CASSGRGGDEQFF. The DNA of the CDR3 is TGTGCCAGCAGCGGACGGGGTGGGGATGAGCAGTTCTTC. The V call is TRBV5-4, the J call TRBJ2-1; tentative D call: TRBD2 (5 bases). The V end lost 4 bases, the J end lost 8 bases, and 13 bases lay between the germline ends. The CDR3 is 13 residues long. Germline CDR1 reads SGHNT; CDR2 reads YYREEE (reference sequence).